This passage covers 7 T cell receptor beta chains from one sample sequenced in a study of CD8 T cells in Susac syndrome. A quantity of about 0.5 to 1 ug RNA underwent reverse transcription using random hexamers. One entry per CDR3 protein, called by TCRdb with MiXCR from the immunoSEQ multiplex PCR reads. This table has roughly 220,000 distinct CDR3 sequences, less than 95% appearing once. What was sequenced was CD4+ T cells from PBMCs. These receptors were obtained from a human donor with Susac syndrome.

The gene calls are TRBV4-2 and TRBJ1-4; 7 positions match TRBD1. CDR1 and CDR2 from the germline V gene are LGHNA and YNFKEQ. The CDR3 spans 14 residues. J was trimmed by 4 bases and V by 4 bases; bases with no gene match: 3. As DNA, the CDR3 is TGTGCCAGCAGCCGTGGACAGGTTAATGAAAAACTGTTTTTT. It translates to CASSRGQVNEKLFF.

V gene TRBV30 combines with J gene TRBJ1-4; the match to TRBD1 covers 8 bases. The length of the CDR3 is 15 residues. The germline gives CDR1 GTSNPN, CDR2 SVGIG (reference sequence). Unmatched junction bases numbered 6, after V lost 2 bases and J lost 4 bases. CDR3 loop: CAWSPSGGFNEKLFF. The CDR3 nucleotides read TGTGCCTGGAGTCCCTCAGGGGGCTTTAATGAAAAACTGTTTTTT.

The rearrangement links TRBV1 to TRBJ2-1; TRBD2, the D gene given by the table, was not confirmed from the DNA. TRBV1 is a pseudogene locus. There are 18 residues in the CDR3. For the CDR3, the DNA is TGCACCAGCAGCCCTCCCCCCCGACTAGCGGGGGTCTACAATGAGCAGTTCTTC. Encoded protein: CTSSPPPRLAGVYNEQFF.

The chain combines TRBV28 with TRBJ1-2; weak D call: TRBD1 (6 bases). Looked up from germline, CDR1 is MDHEN and CDR2 is SYDVKM. This CDR3 region has 17 residues. Trimming cost V 4 bases and J 4 bases, with 22 bases left between them. CDR3 sequence (DNA): TGTGCCAGCAGTTCTCGGGACACCTCGCAAACCTTCTATGGCTACACCTTC. As protein: CASSSRDTSQTFYGYTF.

In nucleotides, the CDR3 is TGTGCCTGGAGTGTAATAAGCGGGGGGGCAGATACGCAGTATTTT. This gives the protein CAWSVISGGADTQYF. This chain joins TRBV30 and TRBJ2-3; 10 nucleotides agree with TRBD2. With V trimmed by 0 bases and J by 4 bases, 4 bases remained unmatched. CDR3 length: 15 residues. CDR1 and CDR2 from the germline V gene are GTSNPN and SVGIG (reference sequence).

This clonotype was found once. V gene TRBV28 combines with J gene TRBJ1-1; D remains unclear. The CDR3 contains 12 residues. Trimming took 5 bases from V and 6 from J, leaving 10 bases between them. CDR1 and CDR2 (germline): MDHEN, SYDVKM. CDR3 nucleotide sequence: TGTGCCAGCAGTCTGACACTCCCTGAAGCTTTCTTT. Translating it yields CASSLTLPEAFF.

The chain carries TRBV29-1 and TRBJ2-2; possible D gene TRBD1, 6 bases. There are 11 residues in the CDR3. Germline CDR1 and CDR2: SQVTM and ANQGSEA. The germline V and J ends were trimmed by 6 bases and 6 bases, with 8 bases remaining between them. CDR3 loop: CSVGGPGELFF. In DNA form, the CDR3 reads TGCAGCGTAGGGGGTCCCGGGGAGCTGTTTTTT.